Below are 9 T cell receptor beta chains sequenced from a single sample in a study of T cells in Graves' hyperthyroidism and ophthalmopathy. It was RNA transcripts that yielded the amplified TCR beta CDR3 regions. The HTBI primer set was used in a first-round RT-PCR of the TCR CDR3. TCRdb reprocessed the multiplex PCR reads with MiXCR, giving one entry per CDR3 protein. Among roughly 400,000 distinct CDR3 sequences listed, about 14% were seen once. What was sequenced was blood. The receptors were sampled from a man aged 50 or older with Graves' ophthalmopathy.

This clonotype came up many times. The CDR3 nucleotides read TGTGCCAGCTCATTACAAGTGAATACGCAGTATTTT. It codes for CASSLQVNTQYF. V usage is TRBV18 and J usage is TRBJ2-3; the D is unclear. Germline V CDR1 and CDR2: KGHSH, LQKENI. The germline V and J ends were trimmed by 5 bases and 7 bases, with 10 bases remaining between them. There are 12 residues in the CDR3. Using reference TRBV18 and TRBJ2-3 for the parts outside the CDR3, the full variable domain is NAGVMQNPRHLVRRRGQEARLRCSPMKGHSHVYWYRQLPEEGLKFMVYLQKENIIDESGMPKERFSAEFPKEGPSILRIQQVVRGDSAAYFCASSLQVNTQYFGPGTRLTVL.

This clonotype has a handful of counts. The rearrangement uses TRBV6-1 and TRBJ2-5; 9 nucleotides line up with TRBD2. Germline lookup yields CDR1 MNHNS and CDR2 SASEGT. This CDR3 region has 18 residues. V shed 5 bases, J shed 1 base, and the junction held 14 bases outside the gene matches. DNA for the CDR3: TGTGCCAGCAGTCTGGTTAGCGGGGGTAAGGGGAGCCAAGAGACCCAGTACTTC. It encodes CASSLVSGGKGSQETQYF.

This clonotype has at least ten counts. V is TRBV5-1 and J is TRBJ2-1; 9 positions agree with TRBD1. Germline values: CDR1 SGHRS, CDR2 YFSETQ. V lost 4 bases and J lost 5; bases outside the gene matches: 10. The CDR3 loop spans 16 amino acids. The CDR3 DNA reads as TGCGCCAGCAGCCCAATCCACAGGGGGCTCAACAATGAGCAGTTCTTC. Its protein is CASSPIHRGLNNEQFF.

The DNA for the CDR3 is TGTGCCAGCAGCCAAGAGTTAGGGCAGGGGGGTCTCTATGGCTACACCTTC. The encoded protein is CASSQELGQGGLYGYTF. The chain employs TRBV3-1 and TRBJ1-2; 7 bases agree with TRBD1. The germline V gene has CDR1 LGHDT and CDR2 YNNKEL (reference sequence). The CDR3 has 17 amino acids. Losses at the gene ends were 0 bases for V and 4 bases for J; bases not matched to a gene: 11.

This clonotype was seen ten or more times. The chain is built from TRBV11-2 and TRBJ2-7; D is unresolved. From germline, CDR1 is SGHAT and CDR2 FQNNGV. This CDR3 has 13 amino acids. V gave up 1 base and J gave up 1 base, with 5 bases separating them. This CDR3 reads CASSLGTSYEQYF. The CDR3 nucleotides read TGTGCCAGCAGCTTAGGAACTTCCTACGAGCAGTACTTC.

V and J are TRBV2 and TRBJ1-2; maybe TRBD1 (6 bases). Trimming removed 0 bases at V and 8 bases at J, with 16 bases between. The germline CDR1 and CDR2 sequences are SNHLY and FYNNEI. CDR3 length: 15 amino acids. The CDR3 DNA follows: TGTGCCAGCAGTGAAGCGCTTCTGGGGGCTGGGGGCTACACCTTC. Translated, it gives CASSEALLGAGGYTF.

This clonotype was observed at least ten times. In nucleotides, the CDR3 is TGTGCCAGCAGTTACTCGAAGGTCAATCAGCCCCAGCATTTT. It encodes CASSYSKVNQPQHF. The V call is TRBV6-5, the J call TRBJ1-5; no definite D call. The CDR3 has 14 residues. Germline V gene sequence: CDR1 MNHEY, CDR2 SVGAGI. V shed 0 bases and J shed 3 bases, with 6 bases lying between them.

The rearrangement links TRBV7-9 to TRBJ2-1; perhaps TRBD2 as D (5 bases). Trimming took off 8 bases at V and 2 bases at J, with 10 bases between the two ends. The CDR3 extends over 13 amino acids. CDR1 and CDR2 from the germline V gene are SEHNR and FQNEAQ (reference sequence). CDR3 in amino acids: CASGRGTYNEQFF. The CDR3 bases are TGTGCCAGCGGGAGAGGGACCTACAATGAGCAGTTCTTC.

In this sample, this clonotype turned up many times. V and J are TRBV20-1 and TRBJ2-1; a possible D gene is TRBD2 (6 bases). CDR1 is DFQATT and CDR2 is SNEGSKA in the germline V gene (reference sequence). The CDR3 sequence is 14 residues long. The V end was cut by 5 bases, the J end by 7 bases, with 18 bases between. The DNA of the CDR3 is TGCAGTGCTGAGCTAACTGGCGGGGTGAATGAGCAGTTCTTC. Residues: CSAELTGGVNEQFF.